Listed here are 20 T cell receptor beta chains from one sample, sequenced in a study of CD8 T cells in ankylosing spondylitis. Using its own MiXCR run on the 5' RACE reads, TCRdb lists one record per CDR3 protein. The data show about 200,000 distinct CDR3 sequences, with around 13% seen just once and 16% held by the top ten. The sample was blood, either unsorted or a sorted T cell fraction (not recorded which). These receptors came from a male donor with ankylosing spondylitis or in good health (not recorded which).

J is TRBJ2-1 and V is TRBV5-5; D is ambiguous. The V and J ends lost 4 bases and 2 bases respectively, with 10 bases between them. Germline CDR1 reads SGHKS; CDR2 reads YYEKEE (reference sequence). CDR3 length equals 14 residues. CDR3 in amino acids: CASSPLGTYNEQFF. The CDR3 DNA reads TGTGCCAGCAGCCCTCTGGGGACCTACAATGAGCAGTTCTTC.

The rearrangement joins TRBV27 to TRBJ2-2; D call uncertain. The ends were cut back, 5 bases at V and 4 bases at J, with 11 bases in the middle. CDR3 size: 14 residues. CDR1 and CDR2 from the germline V gene are MNHEY and SMNVEV (reference sequence). The CDR3 region has the DNA TGTGCCAGCAGTCCGACGATTGGCACCGGGGAGCTGTTTTTT. Translation gives CASSPTIGTGELFF.

In this sample, this clonotype turned up a few times. V gene TRBV4-1 combines with J gene TRBJ2-3, with D maybe TRBD2 (6 bases). Deletions cut 4 bases from V and 4 bases from J, with 9 bases between. Germline loops: CDR1 MGHRA, CDR2 YSYEKL. There are 13 residues in the CDR3. CDR3 DNA sequence: TGCGCCAGCAGCCTAGGGGACTCAGATACGCAGTATTTT. Translating it yields CASSLGDSDTQYF.

J is TRBJ2-7 and V is TRBV5-1; TRBD2 aligns across 10 bases. CDR1 is SGHRS and CDR2 is YFSETQ in the germline V gene. V shed 4 bases and J 3 bases; nucleotides not matched to a gene: 7. The CDR3 runs to 15 residues. The CDR3 reads CASSPSAGGDYEQYF. The DNA of the CDR3 is TGCGCCAGCAGCCCCTCAGCGGGGGGGGACTACGAGCAGTACTTC.

This clonotype was observed a single time. V is TRBV4-1 and J is TRBJ2-7, with 10 bases fitting TRBD1. Trimming removed 3 bases from V and 3 bases from J; junction bases left unmatched: 5. This CDR3 has 15 residues. Germline V CDR1 and CDR2: MGHRA, YSYEKL. For the CDR3, the DNA is TGCGCCAGCAGCCAGGCGGGACAGGGGATCTACGAGCAGTACTTC. Encoded protein: CASSQAGQGIYEQYF.

Many counts were recorded for this clonotype. V and J are TRBV29-1 and TRBJ2-3; no reliable D call. Per the germline V gene, CDR1 is SQVTM and CDR2 is ANQGSEA. This CDR3 has 13 residues. Deletions cut 4 bases from V and 2 bases from J, with 10 bases between. The CDR3 region is CSVGGTLTDTQYF. The CDR3 DNA follows: TGCAGCGTTGGAGGTACCCTCACAGATACGCAGTATTTT.

This clonotype was picked up many times. The CDR3 protein is CASSLVAGGNTGELFF. In DNA form, the CDR3 reads TGTGCCAGCAGCTTGGTCGCCGGGGGGAACACCGGGGAGCTGTTTTTT. The V gene is TRBV11-2, the J gene TRBJ2-2; TRBD2 is a possible D gene (6 bases). This CDR3 is built from 16 residues. The germline V gene has CDR1 SGHAT and CDR2 FQNNGV. V lost 3 bases and J lost 1, with 12 bases in between.

The chain has TRBV24-1 and TRBJ1-1; TRBD1 is a possible D gene (5 bases). Trimming shortened V by 2 bases and J by 0 bases, and 9 bases separated the two germline ends. The CDR3 loop spans 15 amino acids. Per the germline V gene, CDR1 is KGHDR and CDR2 is SFDVKD. CDR3 bases: TGTGCCACCAGTGATTGGTGGGGGATGAACACTGAAGCTTTCTTT. Translating it yields CATSDWWGMNTEAFF.

This sequence joins TRBV12-3 or TRBV12-4 and TRBJ2-1, with 9 bases identical to TRBD2. The CDR3 loop spans 15 amino acids. V lost 6 bases, J lost 4 bases, and 7 bases stayed unmatched. CDR3 nucleotides: TGTGCCAGCAGCCCAGGACTAGCGAAATACAATGAGCAGTTCTTC. Residues: CASSPGLAKYNEQFF.

The V gene is TRBV6-1, the J gene TRBJ1-2; 11 bases are a match to TRBD1. The germline gives CDR1 MNHNS, CDR2 SASEGT. The CDR3 is 18 amino acids. V dropped 5 bases and J dropped 7; count of bases not matched to a gene: 18. The CDR3 protein is CASSRNLTPGQGVGGYTF. The DNA for the CDR3 is TGTGCCAGCAGTAGGAACTTAACGCCGGGACAGGGGGTGGGTGGCTACACCTTC.

This clonotype has a count of ten or more. The chain links TRBV5-1 to TRBJ1-1; D perhaps matches TRBD1 (5 bases). Trimming stripped 4 bases from V and 0 bases from J, with 13 bases between. This CDR3 is 15 amino acids long. Germline V lookup: CDR1 SGHRS, CDR2 YFSETQ. CDR3 protein: CASSLGEGLNTEAFF. The CDR3 DNA reads TGCGCCAGCAGCCTGGGGGAGGGACTGAACACTGAAGCTTTCTTT. Full variable domain (rest looked up from reference TRBV5-1 and TRBJ1-1): KAGVTQTPRYLIKTRGQQVTLSCSPISGHRSVSWYQQTPGQGLQFLFEYFSETQRNKGNFPGRFSGRQFSNSRSEMNVSTLELGDSALYLCASSLGEGLNTEAFFGQGTRLTVV.

This clonotype was counted a few times. The rearrangement links TRBV29-1 to TRBJ2-2, with D possibly TRBD2 on 6 matching bases. Germline CDR1 is SQVTM and CDR2 is ANQGSEA. CDR3 length: 15 amino acids. The V end was cut by 4 bases, the J end by 4 bases, with 16 bases between. The DNA for the CDR3 is TGCAGCGTTGTGGACCCCTGGGGAGGCACCGGGGAGCTGTTTTTT. This codes for CSVVDPWGGTGELFF.

This sequence joins TRBV6-2 or TRBV6-3 and TRBJ1-1; D not certain. The CDR3 has 14 residues. Trimming pared 0 bases from V and 5 bases from J, leaving 10 bases between. The germline gives CDR1 MNHEY, CDR2 SVGEGT. CDR3 region: CASSYSAGTTEAFF. The CDR3 region has the DNA TGTGCCAGCAGTTACTCTGCAGGAACGACTGAAGCTTTCTTT.

The rearrangement joins TRBV20-1 to TRBJ2-7; either TRBD1 or TRBD2 may supply D (5 bases each). CDR1 and CDR2 from the germline V gene are DFQATT and SNEGSKA (reference sequence). V gave up 1 base and J gave up 3 bases, with 16 bases separating them. The CDR3 is 15 amino acids. CDR3 region: CSARGTGTALYEQYF. The CDR3 DNA sequence: TGCAGTGCTAGAGGTACCGGGACCGCACTCTACGAGCAGTACTTC.

The table lists this clonotype with a few counts. The J gene is TRBJ2-2, the V gene TRBV11-1, with D uncertain. This CDR3 is built from 13 residues. Per the germline V gene, CDR1 is SGHAT and CDR2 is FQDESV (reference sequence). Trimming took 6 bases from V and 2 from J, leaving 7 bases between them. The CDR3, as DNA: TGTGCCAGCAGGTACTACAACACCGGGGAGCTGTTTTTT. This codes for CASRYYNTGELFF.

This clonotype was counted at least ten times. V gene TRBV7-9 combines with J gene TRBJ2-7; 7 bases agree with TRBD2. V lost 8 bases, J lost 3 bases, and 4 bases stayed unmatched. The length of the CDR3 is 12 residues. Germline V gives CDR1 SEHNR, CDR2 FQNEAQ (reference sequence). CDR3 sequence: CASLGGGYEQYF. The CDR3 DNA sequence: TGTGCCAGCCTCGGCGGGGGCTACGAGCAGTACTTC.

This chain joins TRBV11-2 and TRBJ1-3; D gene uncertain. V dropped 0 bases and J dropped 2 bases, with 11 bases sitting between them. Germline CDR1 SGHAT, CDR2 FQNNGV. CDR3 length equals 16 residues. This CDR3 reads CASSLDSTQTGNTIYF. CDR3 sequence (DNA): TGTGCCAGCAGCTTAGATAGTACACAAACTGGAAACACCATATATTTT.

The chain has TRBV29-1 and TRBJ2-1; TRBD2 matches at 11 bases. The V segment lost 7 bases and the J segment 7 bases; nucleotides outside the gene matches: 12. CDR1 is SQVTM, CDR2 ANQGSEA, per germline. CDR3 length equals 15 residues. This CDR3 is CSAERASGRLNEQFF. In DNA, the CDR3 is TGCAGCGCCGAACGGGCTAGCGGGAGGCTGAATGAGCAGTTCTTC.

Ten or more counts support this clonotype. This chain connects TRBV7-9 to TRBJ1-4, with D unresolved. Trimming took 7 bases from V and 7 from J, leaving 16 bases between them. The CDR3 totals 14 residues. Germline CDR1 is SEHNR and CDR2 is FQNEAQ (reference sequence). Here the CDR3 DNA reads TGTGCCAGCACCCATACGGCAGCCAGTGAAAAACTGTTTTTT. Translated, it gives CASTHTAASEKLFF.

This clonotype was seen at least ten times. The chain uses TRBV7-9 and TRBJ1-2; D is undetermined. Germline values: CDR1 SEHNR, CDR2 FQNEAQ (reference sequence). Deletions cut 5 bases from V and 8 bases from J, with 15 bases between. CDR3 length: 13 residues. CDR3 DNA: TGTGCCAGCAGCCCGACGCTTCCTGACGGCTACACCTTC. Protein: CASSPTLPDGYTF.